This T cell receptor (beta chain) comes out of a study of a mutant IDH1 vaccine in newly diagnosed glioma. Details on this clone: Antigen specificity is unknown.

V was shortened by 4 bases and J by 0 bases, with 10 bases between the two germline ends. Germline V gives CDR1 MNHEY, CDR2 SMNVEV (reference sequence). The CDR3 consists of 14 residues. The time point denotes: week 35, safety follow-up. Alongside topical imiquimod, each dose of vaccine comprised 300 ug of mutant IDH1 20-mer peptide. Generated by immunoSEQ multiplex PCR, the TCRdb table keeps only in-frame clones and is missing some. The sample contains under 40,000 clones, more than 75% of which appear only once. The chain couples TRBV27 to TRBJ2-7; D is undetermined. Here the sequenced sample was PBMCs, taken from a glioma patient whose treatment included an IDH1 peptide vaccine. This TCR came from a woman aged 40 to 55 with glioma. CDR3 DNA: TGTGCCAGCAGTTCCCCTTCAAGCTCCTACGAGCAGTACTTC. Its protein is CASSSPSSSYEQYF.